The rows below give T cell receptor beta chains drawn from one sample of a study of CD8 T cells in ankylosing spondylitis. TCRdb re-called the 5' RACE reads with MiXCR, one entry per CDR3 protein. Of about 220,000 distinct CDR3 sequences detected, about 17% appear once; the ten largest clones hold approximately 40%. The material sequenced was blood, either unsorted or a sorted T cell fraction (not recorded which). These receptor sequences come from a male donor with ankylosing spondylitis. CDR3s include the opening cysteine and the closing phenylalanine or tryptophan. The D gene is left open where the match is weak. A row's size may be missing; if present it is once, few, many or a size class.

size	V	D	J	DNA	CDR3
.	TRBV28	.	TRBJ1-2	TGTGCCAGCAGAGAAACCCAGGGCCGGCAGAGTTTCTATGGCTACACCTTC	CASRETQGRQSFYGYTF
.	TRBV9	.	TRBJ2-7	TGTGCCAGCAGCGCAGACGGAGGGTTCGTGAGCGAGCAGTACTTC	CASSADGGFVSEQYF
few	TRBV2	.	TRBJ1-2	TGTGCCAGCAGCGCAACGGGGGAGGATGTGTGGTCTGATGGCTACACCTTC	CASSATGEDVWSDGYTF
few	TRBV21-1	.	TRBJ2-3	TGTGCCAGCAGCAAAAAGCAGGGCGGTCCCCGATCCACAGATACGCAGTATTTT	CASSKKQGGPRSTDTQYF
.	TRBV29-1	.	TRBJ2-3	TGCAGCGTTGAAGATGCGGCGGCGTTGGACCCTAGCACAGATACGCAGTATTTT	CSVEDAAALDPSTDTQYF
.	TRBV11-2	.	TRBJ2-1	TGTGCCAGCAGCCTATTTTTCGAAATGGCTAGCGAGTACAATGAGCAGTTCTTC	CASSLFFEMASEYNEQFF
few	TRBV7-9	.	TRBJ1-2	TGTGCCAGCAGTCGAAATCTACAGGAGAACTATGGCTACACCTTC	CASSRNLQENYGYTF
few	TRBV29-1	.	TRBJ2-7	TGCAGCGTTTTGGTACAGGGTAAGGGGTACGAGCAGTACTTC	CSVLVQGKGYEQYF
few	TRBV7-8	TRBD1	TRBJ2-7	TGTGCCAGCAGCTTAGCTCGGACAGGGGGCTTACTTGACTACGAGCAGTACTTC	CASSLARTGGLLDYEQYF
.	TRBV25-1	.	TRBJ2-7	TGTGCCAGCAGTGTGCCCGGGGAGTACTTC	CASSVPGEYF
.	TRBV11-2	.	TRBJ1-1	TGTGCCAGCAGCCCCTGGGGGGGGGCGGAGAACACTGAAGCTTTCTTT	CASSPWGGAENTEAFF
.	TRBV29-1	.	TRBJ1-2	TGCAGCGTTGAGATCGGGACGGCTATTCGCTATGGCTACACCTTC	CSVEIGTAIRYGYTF
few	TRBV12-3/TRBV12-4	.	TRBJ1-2	TGTGCCAGCAGTTTATGGGCCAGTAGAAACTATGGCTACACCTTC	CASSLWASRNYGYTF
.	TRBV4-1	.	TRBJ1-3	TGCGCCAGCAGCGGGTGGTTGGAGTCCACCATATATTTT	CASSGWLESTIYF
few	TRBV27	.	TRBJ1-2	TGTGCCAGCAGCCCACAGCGATCTAACTATGGCTACACCTTC	CASSPQRSNYGYTF
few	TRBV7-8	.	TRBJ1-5	TGTGCCAGCAGTGTACAGGGAGTAGACCAGCCCCAGCATTTT	CASSVQGVDQPQHF
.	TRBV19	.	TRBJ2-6	TGTGCCAGTAGCGAGACAGCAGGCTCTGGGGCCAACGTCCTGGCTTTC	CASSETAGSGANVLAF
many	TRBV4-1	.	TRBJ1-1	TGCGCCAGCAGCCAACTAATAACCCCAGAACAGGGCGCCTCTGCGGAAGCTTTCTTT	CASSQLITPEQGASAEAFF
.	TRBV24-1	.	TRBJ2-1	TGTGCCACCAGTGATTTTTCCAATGAGCAGTTCTTC	CATSDFSNEQFF
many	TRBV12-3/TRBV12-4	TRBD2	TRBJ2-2	TGTGCCAGCACGCCCGGACTAGCGAACACCGGGGAGCTGTTTTTT	CASTPGLANTGELFF
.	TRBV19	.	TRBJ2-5	TGTGCCAGTAGCCCTGGATCCGCTTGGCAAGAGACCCAGTACTTC	CASSPGSAWQETQYF
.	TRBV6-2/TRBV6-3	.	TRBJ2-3	TGTGCCAGCAGTTACTCGATTGCGCGAGAAAGCACAGATACGCAGTATTTT	CASSYSIARESTDTQYF
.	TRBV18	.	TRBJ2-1	TGTGCCAGCTCACCACAAGAGCGGCTTCGGAATGAGCAGTTCTTC	CASSPQERLRNEQFF
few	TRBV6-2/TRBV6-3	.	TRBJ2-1	TGTGCCAGCAGTGCGGGGTTGGGCAATGAGCAGTTCTTC	CASSAGLGNEQFF
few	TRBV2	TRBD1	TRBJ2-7	TGTGCCAGCAGTGAAGGGCCAGGGGGCTACGAGCAGTACTTC	CASSEGPGGYEQYF
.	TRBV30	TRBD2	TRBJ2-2	TGTGCCTTCCCCCGCGCGGGAGGCGGGGAGCTGTTTTTT	CAFPRAGGGELFF
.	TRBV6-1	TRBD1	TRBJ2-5	TGTGCCAGCAGTGAGAGCAGGCCCTCCGGGACAGGGAATTACCAAGAGACCCAGTACTTC	CASSESRPSGTGNYQETQYF
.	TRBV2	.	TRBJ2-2	TGTGCCAGCAGTGGTCCGGACGGCGACAACACCGGGGAGCTGTTTTTT	CASSGPDGDNTGELFF
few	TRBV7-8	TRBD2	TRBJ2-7	TGTGCCAGCAGCTTAGTGTCTAGCGGGATTTACGAGCAGTACTTC	CASSLVSSGIYEQYF
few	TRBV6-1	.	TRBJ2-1	TGTGCCAGCAGTCAAACACAGCCCACCTACAATGAGCAGTTCTTC	CASSQTQPTYNEQFF
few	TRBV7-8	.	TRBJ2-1	TGTGCCAGCAGCATTTCTGGAGTGGAGCAGTTCTTC	CASSISGVEQFF
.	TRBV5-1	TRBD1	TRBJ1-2	TGCGCCAGCAGCCTCAAGCAAACAGGGGACTATGGCTACACCTTC	CASSLKQTGDYGYTF
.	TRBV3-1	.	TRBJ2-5	TGTGCCAGCAGGGGACTGGGTCAAGAGACCCAGTACTTC	CASRGLGQETQYF
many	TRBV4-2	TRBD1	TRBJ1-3	TGTGCCAGCAGCCAGACTACGACAGGGGGCATTGGAAACACCATATATTTT	CASSQTTTGGIGNTIYF
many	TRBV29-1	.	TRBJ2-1	TGCAGCGTTGATGGGGTGGACAGAGTGGCCCATGAGCAGTTCTTC	CSVDGVDRVAHEQFF
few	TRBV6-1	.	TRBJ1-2	TGTGCCAGCAGCGTCGTGCAGGGGCATCATGGCTACACCTTC	CASSVVQGHHGYTF
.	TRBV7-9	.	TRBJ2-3	TGTGCCAGCAGCTTCATAGGGGGAGGCACAGATACGCAGTATTTT	CASSFIGGGTDTQYF
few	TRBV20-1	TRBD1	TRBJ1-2	TGCAGTGCTAGGGACCGCGGGACAGGGGGCAACTATGGCTACACCTTC	CSARDRGTGGNYGYTF
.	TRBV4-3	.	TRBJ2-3	TGCGCCAGCAGCTACCGAGTAGAGGCAGATACGCAGTATTTT	CASSYRVEADTQYF
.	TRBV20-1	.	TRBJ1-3	TGCAGTGCTAGAGATGGCTTACCAAACTCTGGAAACACCATATATTTT	CSARDGLPNSGNTIYF
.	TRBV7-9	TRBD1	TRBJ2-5	TGTGCCAGCAGCTTGGGACAGCCACAAGAGACCCAGTACTTC	CASSLGQPQETQYF
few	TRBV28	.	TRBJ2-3	TGTGCCAGCAGTTTACCCCTACTCGGGGGATATACTAAAGACCGGGCAGATACGCAGTATTTT	CASSLPLLGGYTKDRADTQYF
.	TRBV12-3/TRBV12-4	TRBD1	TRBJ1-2	TGTGCCAGCAGTTTGTTCCCGAAGGGGGCGCGGGACTATGGCTACACCTTC	CASSLFPKGARDYGYTF
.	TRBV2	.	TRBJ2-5	TGTGCCAGCAGTGAAGTGTCAGATCAAGAGACCCAGTACTTC	CASSEVSDQETQYF